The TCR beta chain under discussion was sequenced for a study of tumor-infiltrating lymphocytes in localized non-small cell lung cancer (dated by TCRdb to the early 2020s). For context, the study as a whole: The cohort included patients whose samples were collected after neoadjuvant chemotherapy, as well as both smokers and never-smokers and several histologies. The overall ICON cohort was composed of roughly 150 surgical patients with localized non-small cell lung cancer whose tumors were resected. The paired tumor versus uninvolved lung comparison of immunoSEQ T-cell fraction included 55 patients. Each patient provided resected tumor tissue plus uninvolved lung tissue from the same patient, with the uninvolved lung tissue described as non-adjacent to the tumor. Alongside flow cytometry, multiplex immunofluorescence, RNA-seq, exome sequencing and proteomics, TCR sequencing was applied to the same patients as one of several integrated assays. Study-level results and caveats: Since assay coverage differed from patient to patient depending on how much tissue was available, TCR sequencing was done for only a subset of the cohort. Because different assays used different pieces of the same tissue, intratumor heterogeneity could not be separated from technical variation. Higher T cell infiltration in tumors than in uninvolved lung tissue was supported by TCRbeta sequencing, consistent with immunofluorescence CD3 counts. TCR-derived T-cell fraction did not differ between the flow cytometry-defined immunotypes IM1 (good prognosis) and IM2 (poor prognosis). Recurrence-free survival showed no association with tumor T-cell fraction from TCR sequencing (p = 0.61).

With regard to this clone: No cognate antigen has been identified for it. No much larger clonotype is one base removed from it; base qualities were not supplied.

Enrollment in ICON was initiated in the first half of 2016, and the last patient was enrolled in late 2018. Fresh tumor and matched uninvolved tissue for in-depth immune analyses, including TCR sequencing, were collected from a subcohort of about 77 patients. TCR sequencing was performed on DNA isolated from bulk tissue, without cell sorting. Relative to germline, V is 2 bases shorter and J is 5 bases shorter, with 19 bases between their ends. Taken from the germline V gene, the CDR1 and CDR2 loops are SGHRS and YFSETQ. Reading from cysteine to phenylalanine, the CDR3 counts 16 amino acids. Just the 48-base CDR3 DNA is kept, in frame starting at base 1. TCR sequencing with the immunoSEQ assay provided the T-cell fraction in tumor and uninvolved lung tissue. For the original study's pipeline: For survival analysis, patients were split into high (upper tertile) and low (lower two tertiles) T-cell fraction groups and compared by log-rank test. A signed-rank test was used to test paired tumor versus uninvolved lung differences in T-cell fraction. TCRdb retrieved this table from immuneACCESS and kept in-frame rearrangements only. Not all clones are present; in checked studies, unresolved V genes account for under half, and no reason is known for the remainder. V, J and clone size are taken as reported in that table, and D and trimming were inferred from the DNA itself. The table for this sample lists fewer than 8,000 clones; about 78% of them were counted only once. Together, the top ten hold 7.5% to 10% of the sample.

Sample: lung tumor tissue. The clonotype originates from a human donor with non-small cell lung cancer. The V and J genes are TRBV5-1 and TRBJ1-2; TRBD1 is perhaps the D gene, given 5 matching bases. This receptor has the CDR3 CASSLNLGTSGYGYTF. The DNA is TGCGCCAGCAGCTTAAATCTTGGGACCTCGGGGTATGGCTACACCTTC.